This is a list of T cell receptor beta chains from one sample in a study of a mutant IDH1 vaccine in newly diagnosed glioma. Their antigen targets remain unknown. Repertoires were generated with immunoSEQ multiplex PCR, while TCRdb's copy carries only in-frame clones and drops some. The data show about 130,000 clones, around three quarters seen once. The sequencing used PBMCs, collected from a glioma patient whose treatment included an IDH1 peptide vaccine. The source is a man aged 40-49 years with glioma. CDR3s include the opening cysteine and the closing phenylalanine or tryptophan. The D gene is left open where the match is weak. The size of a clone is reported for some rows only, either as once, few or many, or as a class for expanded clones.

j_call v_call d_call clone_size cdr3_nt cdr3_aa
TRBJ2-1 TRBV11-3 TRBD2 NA TGTGCCAGCAGCTTAGGGTGGACTAGCGGGAGTGCCTCCTACAATGAGCAGTTCTTC CASSLGWTSGSASYNEQFF
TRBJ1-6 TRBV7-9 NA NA TGTGCCAGCAGCTTAGCGCCCGGGGGCGCTGTCTCACCCCTCCACTTT CASSLAPGGAVSPLHF
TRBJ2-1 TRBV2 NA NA TGTGCCAGCAGCTCGGACCTCTACAATGAGCAGTTCTTC CASSSDLYNEQFF
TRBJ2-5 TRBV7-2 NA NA TGTGCCAGCAGCATCGGGACTGGAGAGACCCAGTACTTC CASSIGTGETQYF
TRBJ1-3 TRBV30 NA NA TGTGCCTGGAGACAGGACCGCTCTGGAAACACCATATATTTT CAWRQDRSGNTIYF
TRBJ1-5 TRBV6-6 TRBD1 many TGTGCCAGCAGTTCGCAGATACAGGGGGCCCAGCATTTT CASSSQIQGAQHF
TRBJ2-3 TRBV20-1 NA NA TGCAGTGCTAGTCGGATGACGCAGTATTTT CSASRMTQYF
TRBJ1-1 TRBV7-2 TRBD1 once TGTGCCAGCAGCTTACCGACAGGGGCCACTGAAGCTTTCTTT CASSLPTGATEAFF
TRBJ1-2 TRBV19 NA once TGTGCCAGTAGGGACGAAGGGCGATCCGGGCAAGGCTACACCTTC CASRDEGRSGQGYTF
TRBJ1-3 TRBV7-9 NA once TGTGCCAGCAGCTCCAACTCGGACACCATATATTTT CASSSNSDTIYF
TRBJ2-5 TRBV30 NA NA TGTGCCTGGAGTCGCGAGAGGGTCCAAGAGACCCAGTACTTC CAWSRERVQETQYF
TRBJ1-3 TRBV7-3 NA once TGTGCCAGCAGCTTAGGAGTTATGGGCTCTGGAAACACCATATATTTT CASSLGVMGSGNTIYF
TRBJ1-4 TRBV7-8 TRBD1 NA TGTGCCAGCAGCTACGGGACAGCTACTAATGAAAAACTGTTTTTT CASSYGTATNEKLFF
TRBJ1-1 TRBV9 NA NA TGTGCCAGCAGCGTTTCCGCAGGGCACGCTGAAGCTTTCTTT CASSVSAGHAEAFF
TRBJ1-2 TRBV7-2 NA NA TGTGCCAGCAGCTTAGCCGCTAACTATGGCTACACCTTC CASSLAANYGYTF
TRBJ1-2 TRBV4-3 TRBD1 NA TGCGCCAGCAGCCACCGGGACAGGGGTCTCTATGGCTACACCTTC CASSHRDRGLYGYTF
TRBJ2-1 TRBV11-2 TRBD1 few TGTGCCAGCAGCTTAGGAGGGGGCTTCGATGAGCAGTTCTTC CASSLGGGFDEQFF
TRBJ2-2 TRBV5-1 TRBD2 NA TGCGCCAGCAGTTCTGCTAGCGGGAAGGCCGGGGAGCTGTTTTTT CASSSASGKAGELFF
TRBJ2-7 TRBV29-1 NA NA TGCAGCGGCCAGACAACGGGCCTGTTCTCCGAGCAGTACTTC CSGQTTGLFSEQYF
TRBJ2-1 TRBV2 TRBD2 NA TGTGCCAGTTTAACTAGCGGGGGATACAATGAGCAGTTCTTC CASLTSGGYNEQFF
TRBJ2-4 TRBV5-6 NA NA TGTGCCAGCAGGCCGAAGAGAAACATTCAGTACTTC CASRPKRNIQYF
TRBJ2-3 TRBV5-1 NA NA TGCGCCAGCAGCATGGGGGGACACCACACAGATACGCAGTATTTT CASSMGGHHTDTQYF
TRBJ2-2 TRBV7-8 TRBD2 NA TGTGCCAGCAGCACCGGACTAGCGGGGGGCGTGAACACCGGGGAGCTGTTTTTT CASSTGLAGGVNTGELFF
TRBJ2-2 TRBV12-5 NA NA TGTGCTAGTGGTTTGCAGATCAGCCTAAACACCGGGGAGCTGTTTTTT CASGLQISLNTGELFF
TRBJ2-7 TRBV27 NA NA TGTGCCAGCATCTCTCCGGGGGCGCAGGTTCGCGAGCAGTACTTC CASISPGAQVREQYF
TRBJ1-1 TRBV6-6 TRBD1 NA TGTGCCAGCAGTTACGGGACAGCGAACACTGAAGCTTTCTTT CASSYGTANTEAFF
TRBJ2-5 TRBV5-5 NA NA TGTGCCAGCAGCTCCTCGGGGAGTCAGTACTTC CASSSSGSQYF
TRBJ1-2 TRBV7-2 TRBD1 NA TGTGCCAGCACCGGGACAGGGGGGAACTATGGCTACACCTTC CASTGTGGNYGYTF
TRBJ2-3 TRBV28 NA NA TGTGCCAGCAGTGGGAGTCATTTGGGCACAGATACGCAGTATTTT CASSGSHLGTDTQYF
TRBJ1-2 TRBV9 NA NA TGTGCCAGCAGCGAAGACAGGTACGGCTACACCTTC CASSEDRYGYTF
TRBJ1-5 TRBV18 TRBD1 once TGTGCCAGCTCCCTCAGACAGGGGGCAGTTCAGCCCCAGCATTTT CASSLRQGAVQPQHF
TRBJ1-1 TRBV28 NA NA TGTGCCAGCAGTTTGGGGGGGCTGAACACTGAAGCTTTCTTT CASSLGGLNTEAFF
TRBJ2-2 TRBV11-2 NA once TGTGCCAGCAGCTTTCCAGGGGTAGGCGGGGAGCTGTTTTTT CASSFPGVGGELFF
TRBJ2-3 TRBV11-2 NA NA TGTGCCAGCAGCTTAGACGGGTCAGATACGCAGTATTTT CASSLDGSDTQYF
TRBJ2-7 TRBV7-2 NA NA TGTGCCAGCAGCCGCGAAATTTCCGGGCTCAAAGCCGAGCAGTACTTC CASSREISGLKAEQYF
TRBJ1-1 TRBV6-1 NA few TGTGCCAGCAGTGAGTTTATAAAGGCTGAAGCTTTCTTT CASSEFIKAEAFF
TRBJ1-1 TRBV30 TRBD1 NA TGTGCCTGGAGACCCCCATCCCGGGACAGGGTTTACGAAGCTTTCTTT CAWRPPSRDRVYEAFF
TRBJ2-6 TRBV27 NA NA TGTGCCAGCAGTTTATGGGGCAGGGGGGCTGGGTCTGGGGCCAACGTCCTGACTTTC CASSLWGRGAGSGANVLTF
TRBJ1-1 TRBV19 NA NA TGTGCCAGTAGTCAAACTGTTACGACTGAAGCTTTCTTT CASSQTVTTEAFF